This entry lists 5 T cell receptor beta chains sequenced from one sample in a study of T cell clonality in common variable immunodeficiency. Libraries were prepared by immunoSEQ multiplex PCR; TCRdb keeps only in-frame clonotypes and omits some of them. The sample has more than 65,000 clones, none seen only once. The sample consisted of peripheral blood mononuclear cells. These receptor sequences come from a person aged 18 to 75 in good health.

By sample share, this clone is medium-sized. The read gets to within 3 residues of the CDR3 end, and the germline J gene fills in the rest. The genes are TRBV20-1 and TRBJ2-7; TRBD2 matches 10 bases. CDR1 and CDR2 (germline): DFQATT, SNEGSKA (reference sequence). V trimming: 3 bases; J trimming: 0 bases; junction bases outside the gene matches: 5. CDR3 size: 15 residues. The part of the CDR3 DNA that was read is TGCAGTGCTAGTCGGCTAGCGGGAGACTCCTACGAG. Encoded protein: CSASRLAGDSYE. The whole CDR3 protein is CSASRLAGDSYEQYF.

This clone was observed many times. CDR3 bases read: TGCGCCAGCAGCACCACTAGCGGGAGGGCCACCGGGGAG. This sequence encodes CASSTTSGRATGE. The full CDR3 protein is CASSTTSGRATGELFF. This chain connects TRBV5-1 to TRBJ2-2, with 13 bases identical to TRBD2. The missing CDR3 end, 3 residues past where the read stops, is filled in from the germline J gene. Trimming removed 4 bases from V and 4 bases from J; junction bases left unmatched: 4. Per germline, CDR1 SGHRS and CDR2 YFSETQ. CDR3 length equals 16 residues.

This clone occurred a few times. The sequenced fragment ends 3 residues before the CDR3 boundary, so the rest is inferred from the germline J gene. This chain connects TRBV6-1 to TRBJ1-2; TRBD1 is a possible D gene (5 bases). The V gene's germline CDR1 is MNHNS and CDR2 SASEGT. The CDR3 extends over 15 amino acids. The CDR3 bases that were read are TGTGCCAGCAGTGAGGGACTAGCGGGTAGGAATGAC. Its protein product is CASSEGLAGRND. The CDR3, in full, reads CASSEGLAGRNDYTF.

Worth noting for this clone: Read data end 3 residues before the CDR3 end; the end is taken from the germline J gene. V is TRBV20-1 and J is TRBJ1-4; D possibly corresponds to TRBD1 (6 bases). V was shortened by 1 base and J by 10 bases, with 13 bases between the two germline ends. Germline CDR1 DFQATT, CDR2 SNEGSKA (reference sequence). The CDR3 runs to 13 residues. CDR3 region: CSARANRAGKLFF. The sequenced CDR3 bases are TGCAGTGCTAGAGCGAACAGGGCCGGAAAA.

Concerning this clone itself: The CDR3 end falls 3 residues outside the read, so it is completed with the germline J gene. The chain is built from TRBV19 and TRBJ1-3; no firm D call. Germline V gene data show CDR1 as LNHDA and CDR2 as SQIVND (reference sequence). This CDR3 has 14 amino acids. Trimming pared 2 bases from V and 4 bases from J, leaving 9 bases between. The CDR3: CASSIRGSGNTIYF. The sequenced CDR3 bases are TGTGCCAGTAGTATACGGGGATCCGGAAACACC.